The 29 T cell receptor beta chains reported below all come from one sample, sequenced in a study of graft-versus-host responses after intestinal transplantation (dated by TCRdb to the early 2020s). Libraries were built with the immunoSEQ multiplex PCR assay. In its TCRdb copy, this immuneACCESS table keeps in-frame sequences only and misses some clones. Where compared with another copy, unresolved V genes explain less than half of these, and the others have no known cause. A total of about 94,000 clones appear in this sample, 91% of them only once. Jointly, the top ten make up nearly 0.5% of the sample. What the time point label conveys for this sample: cells obtained before transplantation from donor or recipient. These TCRs' antigens remain unknown. The sequenced sample was unstimulated CD8+ T cells sorted from spleen or lymph node cells, obtained before intestinal transplant. The receptors originated from a human donor who received an intestinal transplant.

The rearrangement joins TRBV5-4 to TRBJ2-7, with D possibly matching TRBD2 (5 bases). Germline CDR1 is SGHNT and CDR2 is YYREEE (reference sequence). The CDR3 consists of 14 residues. Trimming pared 4 bases from V and 3 bases from J, leaving 14 bases between. The DNA of the CDR3 is TGTGCCAGCAGCGGCGGCGGAGGTAGCTACGAGCAGTACTTC. The encoded protein is CASSGGGGSYEQYF.

The V call is TRBV6-5, the J call TRBJ1-1; a possible D gene is TRBD1 (6 bases). V shed 2 bases and J shed 7 bases, with 17 bases lying between them. CDR3 length: 15 residues. Per germline, CDR1 MNHEY and CDR2 SVGAGI. The CDR3 spells CASSYPTRTGLEAFF. The CDR3 DNA reads as TGTGCCAGCAGTTACCCCACCCGAACAGGGCTTGAAGCTTTCTTT.

Comment on this clone: Distinct nucleotide sequences in the sample also encode this CDR3. This chain links TRBV7-9 with TRBJ2-7; D is ambiguous. From germline, CDR1 is SEHNR and CDR2 FQNEAQ (reference sequence). V lost 6 bases to trimming and J lost 2 bases, with 5 bases between them. This CDR3 contains 11 residues. The chain's CDR3 is CASSSTYEQYF. DNA of the CDR3: TGTGCCAGCAGTTCTACCTACGAGCAGTACTTC.

The CDR3 spells CASRTKLETDTQYF. The CDR3 DNA follows: TGTGCCAGCAGAACAAAACTAGAAACAGATACGCAGTATTTT. The V and J genes are TRBV27 and TRBJ2-3; TRBD2 might be the D (5 bases). Deletions cut 6 bases from V and 3 bases from J, with 13 bases between. The germline gives CDR1 MNHEY, CDR2 SMNVEV (reference sequence). This CDR3 spans 14 amino acids.

V is TRBV6-1 and J is TRBJ2-1; TRBD2 agrees at 8 bases. This CDR3 has 15 amino acids. J was trimmed by 2 bases and V by 5 bases; bases with no gene match: 5. CDR1 is MNHNS, CDR2 SASEGT, per germline. The CDR3 DNA reads as TGTGCCAGCAGTCGGACTAGCTTCCCCTACAATGAGCAGTTCTTC. This gives the protein CASSRTSFPYNEQFF.

V gene TRBV27 combines with J gene TRBJ2-5; D is possibly TRBD2 (6 bases). The CDR3 has 16 amino acids. Germline assignment: CDR1 MNHEY and CDR2 SMNVEV (reference sequence). V was shortened by 0 bases and J by 2 bases, with 13 bases between the two germline ends. The CDR3 DNA is TGTGCCAGCAGTTTATCGGTGGAGGGAAGGCAAGAGACCCAGTACTTC. Protein product: CASSLSVEGRQETQYF.

The chain combines TRBV6-5 with TRBJ2-2, with a tentative D call TRBD1 (6 bases). This CDR3 is built from 14 residues. Trimming left V 6 bases short and J 4 bases short, with 12 bases between. The germline CDR1 and CDR2 sequences are MNHEY and SVGAGI. CDR3: CASSPGASTGELFF. CDR3 DNA: TGTGCCAGCAGCCCAGGGGCCTCCACCGGGGAGCTGTTTTTT.

The CDR3 DNA sequence: TGTGCCAGCAGTCGCACCAGGGGCACTGAAGCTTTCTTT. Translating it yields CASSRTRGTEAFF. The chain uses TRBV5-4 and TRBJ1-1; a possible D gene is TRBD1 (6 bases). Germline CDR1 and CDR2: SGHNT and YYREEE (reference sequence). The germline V and J ends were trimmed by 5 bases and 4 bases, with 12 bases remaining between them. CDR3 length: 13 residues.

The chain combines TRBV11-2 with TRBJ2-5, with 13 bases identical to TRBD2. Germline CDR1 SGHAT, CDR2 FQNNGV. This CDR3 region has 17 residues. The junction had 4 bases not matched to a gene; V was cut back by 2 bases and J by 1 base. CDR3 nucleotides: TGTGCCAGCAGCTTATCGGGACTAGCGGGGCTCCAAGAGACCCAGTACTTC. It specifies CASSLSGLAGLQETQYF.

The rearrangement uses TRBV27 and TRBJ1-1; possible D gene TRBD1, 5 bases. Germline V gene lookup returns CDR1 MNHEY and CDR2 SMNVEV (reference sequence). V lost 5 bases, J lost 1 base, and 8 bases lay in between. The length of the CDR3 is 13 residues. The CDR3 sequence: CASSRDRNTEAFF. The DNA for the CDR3 is TGTGCCAGCAGTCGTGACAGGAACACTGAAGCTTTCTTT.

The J gene is TRBJ2-7, the V gene TRBV5-4; perhaps TRBD1 as D (5 bases). The CDR3 is made up of 15 amino acids. Germline V gene data show CDR1 as SGHNT and CDR2 as YYREEE (reference sequence). V was pared by 4 bases and J by 3 bases, with 17 bases between. The CDR3 DNA reads TGTGCCAGCAGCCACAACAGGAAATTAGACTACGAGCAGTACTTC. Amino acid sequence: CASSHNRKLDYEQYF.

This clone was picked up a small number of times. V gene TRBV4-3 combines with J gene TRBJ2-4, with 9 bases identical to TRBD2. Germline V lookup: CDR1 LGHNA, CDR2 YSLEER. This CDR3 has 17 residues. J lost 1 base, V lost 0 bases, and 4 bases had no gene match. The CDR3: CASSQDPSGVAKNIQYF. DNA for the CDR3: TGCGCCAGCAGCCAAGATCCTAGCGGGGTTGCCAAAAACATTCAGTACTTC.

The chain is built from TRBV7-8 and TRBJ2-7, with 9 bases matching TRBD1. J lost 0 bases, V lost 5 bases, and 5 bases had no gene match. Looked up from germline, CDR1 is SGHVS and CDR2 is FQNEAQ. The CDR3 loop spans 15 amino acids. This chain's CDR3 is CASSGGTGSSYEQYF. CDR3 nucleotide sequence: TGTGCCAGCAGCGGCGGGACAGGGAGCTCCTACGAGCAGTACTTC.

The V call is TRBV7-6, the J call TRBJ1-1; D is undetermined. This CDR3 has 15 residues. Germline-derived CDR1 and CDR2 are SGHVS and FNYEAQ. Trimming took 0 bases from V and 1 from J, leaving 9 bases between them. CDR3 nucleotide sequence: TGTGCCAGCAGCTTAGCCCCTAGCCGGAACACTGAAGCTTTCTTT. The encoded protein is CASSLAPSRNTEAFF. Complete variable domain (other parts from reference TRBV7-6 and TRBJ1-1): GAGVSQSPRYKVTKRGQDVALRCDPISGHVSLYWYRQALGQGPEFLTYFNYEAQQDKSGLPNDRFSAERPEGSISTLTIQRTEQRDSAMYRCASSLAPSRNTEAFFGQGTRLTVV.

V is TRBV10-1 and J is TRBJ2-1, with D tentatively TRBD1 (5 bases). The V and J ends lost 1 base and 6 bases respectively, with 7 bases between them. CDR3 length equals 13 residues. Germline lookup yields CDR1 WNHNN and CDR2 SYGVQD (reference sequence). This chain's CDR3 is CASSEYRGNEQFF. For the CDR3, the DNA is TGCGCCAGCAGTGAGTATAGGGGCAATGAGCAGTTCTTC.

The chain uses TRBV5-4 and TRBJ2-7; TRBD2 aligns across 11 bases. The CDR3 loop spans 16 amino acids. CDR1 SGHNT and CDR2 YYREEE come from the germline V gene (reference sequence). V lost 0 bases to trimming and J lost 3 bases; unmatched junction nucleotides: 5. The CDR3 bases are TGTGCCAGCAGCTTGGCTAGCGGGAGGTTAATCTACGAGCAGTACTTC. This translates into CASSLASGRLIYEQYF.

The chain has TRBV30 and TRBJ1-4; TRBD1 aligns across 9 bases. The germline V gene has CDR1 GTSNPN and CDR2 SVGIG (reference sequence). The CDR3 runs to 16 residues. The junction had 14 bases not matched to a gene; V was cut back by 2 bases and J by 10 bases. Here the CDR3 DNA reads TGTGCCTGGAGTCCATATCGATCCGGGACAGGGACAAAACTGTTTTTT. Amino acid sequence: CAWSPYRSGTGTKLFF. The full variable domain, its missing parts supplied by reference TRBV30 and TRBJ1-4, is SQTIHQWPATLVQPVGSPLSLECTVEGTSNPNLYWYRQAAGRGLQLLFYSVGIGQISSEVPQNLSASRPQDRQFILSSKKLLLSDSGFYLCAWSPYRSGTGTKLFFGSGTQLSVL.

Comments on this clone: Mismatch with germline at one junction end may stem from a read error. V gene TRBV2 combines with J gene TRBJ2-5; 13 bases are shared with TRBD2. The germline V gene has CDR1 SNHLY and CDR2 FYNNEI. CDR3 length: 15 residues. DNA of the CDR3: TGTGCCAGCAGTGAGGGACTAGCGGGGTGGGAGACCCAGCACTTC. Translating it yields CASSEGLAGWETQHF.

The V gene is TRBV6-1, the J gene TRBJ2-7; tentative D call: TRBD1 (6 bases). CDR1 is MNHNS, CDR2 SASEGT, per germline. Trimming stripped 6 bases from V and 7 bases from J, with 10 bases between. The CDR3 has 11 amino acids. The CDR3 here is CASSTGWEQYF. Written as DNA, the CDR3 is TGTGCCAGCAGCACAGGGTGGGAGCAGTACTTC.

The chain carries TRBV15 and TRBJ2-5; D remains unclear. Germline V CDR1 and CDR2: LNHNV, YYDKDF (reference sequence). This CDR3 spans 12 amino acids. The germline V and J ends were trimmed by 2 bases and 3 bases, with 4 bases remaining between them. The CDR3 sequence: CATSRPEETQYF. The CDR3, as DNA: TGTGCCACCAGCAGACCGGAAGAGACCCAGTACTTC. The full variable domain, in which reference TRBV15 and TRBJ2-5 provide the parts outside the CDR3, is DAMVIQNPRYQVTQFGKPVTLSCSQTLNHNVMYWYQQKSSQAPKLLFHYYDKDFNNEADTPDNFQSRRPNTSFCFLDIRSPGLGDTAMYLCATSRPEETQYFGPGTRLLVL.

This clone turned up a few times. The DNA of the CDR3 is TGTGCCAGCAGCGGGAACTCAGGGCCCCCCGAGGAGCAGTACTTC. Translating gives CASSGNSGPPEEQYF. The chain couples TRBV5-4 to TRBJ2-7; D may be TRBD1 (5 bases). V was clipped by 4 bases and J by 7 bases, with 21 bases between them. The CDR3 length is 15 residues. CDR1 is SGHNT, CDR2 YYREEE, per germline (reference sequence).

In this sample, this clone turned up once. V gene TRBV29-1 combines with J gene TRBJ2-5; D not certain. The better agreement between TRBJ2-7 and the DNA end casts doubt on the J call. Germline loops: CDR1 SQVTM, CDR2 ANQGSEA. This CDR3 comprises 13 residues. CDR3 nucleotides: TGCAGCGTTGAGGGCCAGAGCTCCTACGAGCAGTACTTC. This translates into CSVEGQSSYEQYF.

The gene calls are TRBV28 and TRBJ2-7; D may be TRBD1 (5 bases). Per germline, CDR1 MDHEN and CDR2 SYDVKM. The CDR3 runs to 11 residues. V lost 5 bases to trimming and J lost 3 bases, with 5 bases between them. CDR3 DNA: TGTGCCAGCAGTAGGGGCTACGAGCAGTACTTC. Protein: CASSRGYEQYF.

The V gene is TRBV5-1, the J gene TRBJ2-3; 14 bases are a match to TRBD2. Germline CDR1 is SGHRS and CDR2 is YFSETQ. V lost 4 bases, J lost 4 bases, and 14 bases stayed unmatched. The CDR3 consists of 19 residues. The CDR3 sequence: CASSGGLAGEIGHPDTQYF. As DNA, the CDR3 is TGCGCCAGCAGCGGGGGACTAGCGGGAGAGATAGGCCACCCAGATACGCAGTATTTT.

The chain recombines TRBV6-1 with TRBJ2-5, with D unclear. Germline loops: CDR1 MNHNS, CDR2 SASEGT. The length of the CDR3 is 12 residues. The germline V and J ends were trimmed by 4 bases and 5 bases, with 8 bases remaining between them. CDR3 loop: CASSVGSETQYF. CDR3 DNA: TGTGCCAGCAGTGTCGGTTCCGAGACCCAGTACTTC.

V is TRBV7-9 and J is TRBJ1-2, with D possibly TRBD1 on 5 matching bases. V lost 4 bases and J lost 5, with 17 bases in between. The germline gives CDR1 SEHNR, CDR2 FQNEAQ (reference sequence). This CDR3 is 15 amino acids long. As DNA, the CDR3 is TGTGCCAGCAGCTACCCGACAGAGGCCCTATATGGCTACACCTTC. It encodes CASSYPTEALYGYTF.

The chain couples TRBV28 to TRBJ1-2; 9 positions match TRBD1. CDR1 and CDR2 (germline): MDHEN, SYDVKM. V lost 8 bases and J lost 8; bases outside the gene matches: 9. The length of the CDR3 is 13 residues. The CDR3 nucleotides are TGTGCCAGCCGCGGGACAGGGCTTCGGGGCTACACCTTC. Translation: CASRGTGLRGYTF.

The chain is built from TRBV9 and TRBJ1-1; D uncertain. V shed 2 bases and J shed 4 bases, with 15 bases lying between them. Per germline, CDR1 SGDLS and CDR2 YYNGEE. This CDR3 region has 15 residues. The chain's CDR3 is CASSVGREVLTEAFF. The CDR3 nucleotides read TGTGCCAGCAGCGTTGGGAGGGAGGTCCTCACTGAAGCTTTCTTT.

CDR3: CASSIDSWNQPQHF. As DNA, the CDR3 is TGTGCCAGTAGTATAGATAGTTGGAATCAGCCCCAGCATTTT. This chain links TRBV19 with TRBJ1-5; D is unresolved. The CDR3 is 14 residues long. Germline V gene sequence: CDR1 LNHDA, CDR2 SQIVND (reference sequence). V lost 0 bases and J lost 4, with 7 bases in between.